This T cell receptor beta chain stems from a study of CDR3 diversity in severe acne. This clonotype was counted at least ten times. Germline-derived CDR1 and CDR2 are MNHNY and SVGAGI (reference sequence). The ends were cut back, 5 bases at V and 0 bases at J, with 8 bases in the middle. The CDR3 consists of 13 residues. TCRdb fed the PCR reads into MiXCR, producing one record per CDR3 protein. The table lists roughly 100,000 distinct CDR3 sequences, under 60% of them singletons. The chain has TRBV6-6 and TRBJ2-7; D is perhaps TRBD1 (5 bases). The receptor's source is a male donor with acne. The sample taken for sequencing was blood. The CDR3 here is CASSPDNSYEQYV. The CDR3 DNA reads TGTGCCAGCAGTCCGGACAACTCCTACGAGCAGTACGTC.